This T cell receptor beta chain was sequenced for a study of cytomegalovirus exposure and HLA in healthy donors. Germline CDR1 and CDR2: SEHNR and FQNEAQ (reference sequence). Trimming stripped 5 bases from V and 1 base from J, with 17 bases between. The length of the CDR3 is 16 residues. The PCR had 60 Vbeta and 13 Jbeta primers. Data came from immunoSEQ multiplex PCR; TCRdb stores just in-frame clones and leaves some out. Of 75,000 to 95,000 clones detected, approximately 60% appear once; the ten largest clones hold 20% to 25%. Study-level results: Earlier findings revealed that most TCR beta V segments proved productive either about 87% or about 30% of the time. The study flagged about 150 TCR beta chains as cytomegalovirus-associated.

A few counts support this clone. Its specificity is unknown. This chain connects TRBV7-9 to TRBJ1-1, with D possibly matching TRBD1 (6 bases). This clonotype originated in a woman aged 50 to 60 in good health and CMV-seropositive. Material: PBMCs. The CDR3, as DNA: TGTGCCAGCAGCATACCTGTCGGACAGCCGAACACTGAAGCTTTCTTT. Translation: CASSIPVGQPNTEAFF.